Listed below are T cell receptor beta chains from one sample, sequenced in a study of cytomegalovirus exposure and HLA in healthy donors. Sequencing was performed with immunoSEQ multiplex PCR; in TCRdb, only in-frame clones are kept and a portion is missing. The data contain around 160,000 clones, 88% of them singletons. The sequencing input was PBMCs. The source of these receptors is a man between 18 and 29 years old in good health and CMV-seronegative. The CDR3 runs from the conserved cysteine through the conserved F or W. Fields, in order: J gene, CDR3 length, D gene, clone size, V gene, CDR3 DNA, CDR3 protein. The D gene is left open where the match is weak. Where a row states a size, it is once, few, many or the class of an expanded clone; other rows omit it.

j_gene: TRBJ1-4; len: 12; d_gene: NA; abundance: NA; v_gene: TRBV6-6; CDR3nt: TGTGCCACCGGGGGGATTAATGAAAAACTGTTTTTT; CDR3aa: CATGGINEKLFF
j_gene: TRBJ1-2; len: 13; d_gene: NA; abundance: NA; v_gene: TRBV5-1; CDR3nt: TGCGCCAGCAGTGGGGGCAATGGGGATGGCTACACCTTC; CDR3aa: CASSGGNGDGYTF
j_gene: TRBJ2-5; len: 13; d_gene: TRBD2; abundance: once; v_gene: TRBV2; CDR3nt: TGTGCCAGCAGGATTAGCGGGGAAGAGACCCAGTACTTC; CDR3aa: CASRISGEETQYF
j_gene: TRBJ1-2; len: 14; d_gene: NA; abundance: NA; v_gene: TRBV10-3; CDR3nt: TGTGCCACCCGCGGAGGATATGGTAACTATGGCTACACCTTC; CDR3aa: CATRGGYGNYGYTF
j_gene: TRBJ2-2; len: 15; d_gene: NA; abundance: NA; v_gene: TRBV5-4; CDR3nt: TGTGCCAGCAGCTTTCGTTCGGGTAACACCGGGGAGCTGTTTTTT; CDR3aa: CASSFRSGNTGELFF
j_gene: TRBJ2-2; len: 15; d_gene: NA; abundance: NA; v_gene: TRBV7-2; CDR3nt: TGTGCCAGCAGCTTTGGCGGATCGAACACCGGGGAGCTGTTTTTT; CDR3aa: CASSFGGSNTGELFF
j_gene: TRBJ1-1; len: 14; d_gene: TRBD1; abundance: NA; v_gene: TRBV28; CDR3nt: TGTGCCAGCAGTTTAAGGACAGGGGGCACTGAAGCTTTCTTT; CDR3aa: CASSLRTGGTEAFF
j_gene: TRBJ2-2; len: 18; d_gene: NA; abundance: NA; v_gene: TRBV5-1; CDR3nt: TGCGCCAGCAGCTTGGCCTATCGGGGAACTTCGAACACCGGGGAGCTGTTTTTT; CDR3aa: CASSLAYRGTSNTGELFF
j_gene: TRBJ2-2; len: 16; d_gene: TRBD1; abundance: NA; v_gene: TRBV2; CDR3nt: TGTGCCACTTCCTTTGGGACAGGGGTCGCAACCGGGGAGCTGTTTTTT; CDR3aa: CATSFGTGVATGELFF
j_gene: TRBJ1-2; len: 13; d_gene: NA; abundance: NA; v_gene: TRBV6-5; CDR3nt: TGTGCCAGCAGTTACGTGGGGGCCTATGGCTACACCTTC; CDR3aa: CASSYVGAYGYTF
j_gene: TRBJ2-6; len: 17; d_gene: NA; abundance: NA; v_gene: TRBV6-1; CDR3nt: TGTGCCAGCAGTGAAGCGCTTCGGAGGGCTGGGGCCAACGTCCTGACTTTC; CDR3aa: CASSEALRRAGANVLTF
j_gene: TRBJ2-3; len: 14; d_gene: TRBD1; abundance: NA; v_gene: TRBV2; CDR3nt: TGTGCCAGCAGTGGGGACAGCTCCACAGATACGCAGTATTTT; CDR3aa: CASSGDSSTDTQYF
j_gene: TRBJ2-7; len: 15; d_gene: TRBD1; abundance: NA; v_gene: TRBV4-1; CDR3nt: TGCGCCAGCAGCCAAGCCCCCGGGACAGGGCCCGAGCAGTACTTC; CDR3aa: CASSQAPGTGPEQYF
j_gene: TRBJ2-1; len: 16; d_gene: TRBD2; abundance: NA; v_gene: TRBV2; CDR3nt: TGTGCCAGCAGCCCAGGACTAGCGGGAGGGTGGAATGAGCAGTTCTTC; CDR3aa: CASSPGLAGGWNEQFF
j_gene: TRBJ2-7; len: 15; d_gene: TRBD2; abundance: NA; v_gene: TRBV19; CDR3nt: TGTGCCAGTAGTGTGACTAGCGGGAGGGCCTACGAGCAGTACTTC; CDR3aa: CASSVTSGRAYEQYF
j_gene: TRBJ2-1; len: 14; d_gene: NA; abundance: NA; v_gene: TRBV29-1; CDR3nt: TGCAGCGTTCTAGGGCAGGGGAACTACAATGAGCAGTTCTTC; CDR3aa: CSVLGQGNYNEQFF
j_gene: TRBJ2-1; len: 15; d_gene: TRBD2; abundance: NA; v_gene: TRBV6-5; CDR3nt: TGTGCCAGCAGTTACATCGGACTAGACCACAATGAGCAGTTCTTC; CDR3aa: CASSYIGLDHNEQFF
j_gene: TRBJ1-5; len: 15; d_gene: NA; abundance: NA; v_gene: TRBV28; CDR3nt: TGTGCCAGCAGTTTATTCGGGGTCGACAATCAGCCCCAGCATTTT; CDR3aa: CASSLFGVDNQPQHF
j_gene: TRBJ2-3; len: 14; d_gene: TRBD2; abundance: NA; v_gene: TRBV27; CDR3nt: TGTGCCACACTAGCGGGAGGCCCCGCGGGGACGCAGTATTTT; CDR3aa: CATLAGGPAGTQYF
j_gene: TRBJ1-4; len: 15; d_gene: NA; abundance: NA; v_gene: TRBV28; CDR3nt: TGTGCCAGCAGTTTAACACGGATAGACATCAAAGGGGTGTTTTTT; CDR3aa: CASSLTRIDIKGVFF
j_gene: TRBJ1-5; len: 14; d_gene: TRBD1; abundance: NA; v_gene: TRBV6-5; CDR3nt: TGTGCCAGCAGGGATGCGACAGGGGTTCAGCCCCAGCATTTT; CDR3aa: CASRDATGVQPQHF
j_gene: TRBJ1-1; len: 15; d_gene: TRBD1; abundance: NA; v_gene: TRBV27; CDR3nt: TGTGCCAGCAGTTCCTTTGACAGGGTCGGGACTGAAGCTTTCTTT; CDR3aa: CASSSFDRVGTEAFF
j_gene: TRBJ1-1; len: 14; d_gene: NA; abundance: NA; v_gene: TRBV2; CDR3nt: TGTGCCAGCAGCAAGACAGATTTGAACACTGAAGCTTTCTTT; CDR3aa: CASSKTDLNTEAFF
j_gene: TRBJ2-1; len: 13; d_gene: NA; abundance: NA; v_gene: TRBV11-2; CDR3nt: TGTGCCAGCAGCTCCCACTCCTACAATGAGCAGTTCTTC; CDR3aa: CASSSHSYNEQFF
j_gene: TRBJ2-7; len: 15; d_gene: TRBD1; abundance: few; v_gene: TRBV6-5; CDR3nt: TGTGCCAGCAGCCGTTACTCGACAGGGATATACGAGCAGTACTTC; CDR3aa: CASSRYSTGIYEQYF
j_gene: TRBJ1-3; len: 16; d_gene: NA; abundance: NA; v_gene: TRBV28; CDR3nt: TGTGCCAGCAGTCGAACAGGTACCTACTCTGGAAACACCATATATTTT; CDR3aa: CASSRTGTYSGNTIYF
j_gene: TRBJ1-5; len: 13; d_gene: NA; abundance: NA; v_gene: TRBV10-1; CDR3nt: TGCGCCAGCAGTGAACAGGGAGTTCAGCCCCAGCATTTT; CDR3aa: CASSEQGVQPQHF
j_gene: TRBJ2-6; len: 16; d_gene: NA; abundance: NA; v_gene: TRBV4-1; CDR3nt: TGCGCCAGCAGCCAAGTTGGGGCAGCTGGGGCCAACGTCCTGACTTTC; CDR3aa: CASSQVGAAGANVLTF
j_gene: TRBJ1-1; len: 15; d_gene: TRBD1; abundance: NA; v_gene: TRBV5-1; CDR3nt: TGCGCCAGCAGCTTGGGACAGGGAGGAGGCACTGAAGCTTTCTTT; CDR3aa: CASSLGQGGGTEAFF
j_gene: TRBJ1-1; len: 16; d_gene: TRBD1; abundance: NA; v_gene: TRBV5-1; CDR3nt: TGCGCCAGCAGACATGGGACAGCAATGATGAACACTGAAGCTTTCTTT; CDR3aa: CASRHGTAMMNTEAFF
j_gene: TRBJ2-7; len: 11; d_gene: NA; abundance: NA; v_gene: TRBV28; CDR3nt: TGTGCCAGCAGTCGCTCCTACGAGCAGTACTTC; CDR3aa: CASSRSYEQYF
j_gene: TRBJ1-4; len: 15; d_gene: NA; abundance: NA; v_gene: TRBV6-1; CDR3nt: TGTGCCAGCAGGAACGGTGGGGGGGCCGATGAAAAACTGTTTTTT; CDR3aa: CASRNGGGADEKLFF
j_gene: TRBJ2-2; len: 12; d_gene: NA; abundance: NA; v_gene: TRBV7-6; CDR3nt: TGTGCCAGCAGGGCAGGGTTCGGGGAGCTGTTTTTT; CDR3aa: CASRAGFGELFF
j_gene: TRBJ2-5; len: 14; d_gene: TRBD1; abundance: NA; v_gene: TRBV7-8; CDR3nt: TGTGCCAGCAGTTGGACAGGGGGGGGAGAGACCCAGTACTTC; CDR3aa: CASSWTGGGETQYF
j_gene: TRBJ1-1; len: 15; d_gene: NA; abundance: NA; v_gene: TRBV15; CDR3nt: TGTGCCACCAGCAGAGACAGGGCAATGAACACTGAAGCTTTCTTT; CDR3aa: CATSRDRAMNTEAFF
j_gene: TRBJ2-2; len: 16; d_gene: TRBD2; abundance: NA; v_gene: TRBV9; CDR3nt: TGTGCCAGCAGCCCCCGGGGGGGCGGGAACACCGGGGAGCTGTTTTTT; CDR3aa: CASSPRGGGNTGELFF
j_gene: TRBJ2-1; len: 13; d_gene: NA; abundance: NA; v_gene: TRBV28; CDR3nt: TGTGCCAGCAGCCAATCCCAGGGCAATGAGCAGTTCTTC; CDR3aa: CASSQSQGNEQFF
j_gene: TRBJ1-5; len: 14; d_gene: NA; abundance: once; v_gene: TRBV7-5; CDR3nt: TGTGTCAGAGGGGACAGGGGTAGCAATCAGCCCCAGCATTTT; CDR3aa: CVRGDRGSNQPQHF
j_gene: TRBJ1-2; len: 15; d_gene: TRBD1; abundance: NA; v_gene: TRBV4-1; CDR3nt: TGCGCCAGCAGCCCTCCGGGACAGGGGCCTCTGGGCTACACCTTC; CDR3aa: CASSPPGQGPLGYTF
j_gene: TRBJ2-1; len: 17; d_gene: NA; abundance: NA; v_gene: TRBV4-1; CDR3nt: TGCGCCAGCAGCCAAGAGAGGACGGGAGTAACGCACAATGAGCAGTTCTTC; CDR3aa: CASSQERTGVTHNEQFF
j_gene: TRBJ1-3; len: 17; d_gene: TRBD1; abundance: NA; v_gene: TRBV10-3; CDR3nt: TGTGCCATCAGGGACTCCGGGACAGGGGGCACTGGAAACACCATATATTTT; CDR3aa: CAIRDSGTGGTGNTIYF
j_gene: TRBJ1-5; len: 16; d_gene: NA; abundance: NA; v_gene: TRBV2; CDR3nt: TGTGCCAGCAGTTATAAGGGAGGGGGATTTGATCAGCCCCAGCATTTT; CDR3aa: CASSYKGGGFDQPQHF
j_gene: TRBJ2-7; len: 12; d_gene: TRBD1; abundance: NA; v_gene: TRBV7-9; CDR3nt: TGTGCCAGCAGCTGGGACAGTGGGGAGCAGTACTTC; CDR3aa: CASSWDSGEQYF
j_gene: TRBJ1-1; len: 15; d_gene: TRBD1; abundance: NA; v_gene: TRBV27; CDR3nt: TGTGCCAGCAGTTTATACGGGACAGAGAACACTGAAGCTTTCTTT; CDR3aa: CASSLYGTENTEAFF
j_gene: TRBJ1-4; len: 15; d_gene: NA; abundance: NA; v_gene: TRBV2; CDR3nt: TGTGCCAGCGCCTTTGGGGCCAATTACAATGAAAAACTGTTTTTT; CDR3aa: CASAFGANYNEKLFF
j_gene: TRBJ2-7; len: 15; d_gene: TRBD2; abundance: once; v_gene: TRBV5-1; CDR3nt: TGCGCCAGCAGCCCCTCTAGCGGGAAACCCTACGAGCAGTACTTC; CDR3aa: CASSPSSGKPYEQYF
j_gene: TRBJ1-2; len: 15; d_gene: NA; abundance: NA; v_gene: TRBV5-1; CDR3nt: TGCGCCAGCAGCTTGGACAGTTCCCGAAACTATGGCTACACCTTC; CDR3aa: CASSLDSSRNYGYTF